This T cell receptor beta chain stems from a study of beta chain features in type 1 diabetes. Findings and caveats of the study: There was a moderate but significant shortening of TCRB CDR3s in all four CD4+ subsets of Type 1 diabetes patients.

Every bit of the isolated RNA underwent reverse transcription, so sequencing read expressed TCRB transcripts. Reads from naive, central memory and regulatory T cell samples averaged around 4 million. The data were produced by immunoSEQ multiplex PCR, yet TCRdb's version contains in-frame clones alone and is incomplete. The sample yields under 400,000 clones, 10% to 15% seen once. As concerns this clone: Its target is unknown.

Germline CDR1 is MDHEN and CDR2 is SYDVKM. Trimming took off 6 bases at V and 3 bases at J, with 18 bases between the two ends. The CDR3 consists of 15 residues. Every donor had blood drawn once into heparin, approximately 120 mL on average. Via the markers CD45RO/CCR7/CD25/CD127/CD95/CD27, stem cell-like memory, regulatory, central memory and naive CD4+ cells were sorted. The source is a man between 18 and 29 years old in good health. The source material was naive CD4+ T cells from blood. V gene TRBV28 combines with J gene TRBJ2-7; tentatively, D is TRBD1 (6 bases). The CDR3 loop reads CASRGPDRPDYEQYF. The CDR3 DNA is TGTGCCAGCAGGGGGCCAGACAGGCCAGACTACGAGCAGTACTTC.